What follows is one T cell receptor (beta chain) and its context. The sample comes from a study of siplizumab effects on memory and regulatory T cells. The repertoire was sequenced with immunoSEQ multiplex PCR; TCRdb's copy has only in-frame clones and lacks some. The sample gives about 100,000 clones, 80% to 95% of which show up once; approximately 0.15% is in the top ten. V lost 5 bases and J lost 1; bases outside the gene matches: 8. Looked up from germline, CDR1 is SGHNT and CDR2 is YYREEE (reference sequence). This CDR3 spans 15 amino acids. This TCR derives from a human donor in good health. Sequencing was done on a sample of CD4+ T cells sorted from blood. The chain couples TRBV5-4 to TRBJ1-1, with TRBD1 matching 7 bases. This CDR3 is CASRGGDRANTEAFF. For the CDR3, the DNA is TGTGCCAGCAGGGGGGGAGACAGGGCGAACACTGAAGCTTTCTTT.